The rows below give T cell receptor beta chains drawn from one sample of a study of cytotoxic CD8 clonotypes in ibrutinib-treated CLL. Sequencing used immunoSEQ multiplex PCR; TCRdb keeps in-frame clones, though not all of them. The table records roughly 200,000 clones, nearly 80% of them present only once. The sequences come from PBMCs, collected after 12 months of ibrutinib treatment. These receptors originate from a human donor with chronic lymphocytic leukemia. Each CDR3 is given with its conserved first and last residue. The order of the fields is J gene, clone size, D gene, V gene, CDR3 DNA, CDR3 protein. D genes are given only for firm matches. Rows give clone size only sometimes, using once, few, many, or a class for an expanded clone.

>TRBJ2-7|.|.|TRBV5-4
TGTGCCAGCAGCTTGATGGACGAGCAGTACTTC
CASSLMDEQYF
>TRBJ2-7|few|.|TRBV4-1
TGCGCCAGCAGCCAGACCGATGCCTTACCCTCCTACGAGCAGTACTTC
CASSQTDALPSYEQYF
>TRBJ2-3|.|TRBD2|TRBV9
TGTGCCAGCAGCTCTCGGACTAGCGGGAAAGGGACAGATACGCAGTATTTT
CASSSRTSGKGTDTQYF
>TRBJ2-1|.|.|TRBV5-1
TGCGCCAGCAGCTACGGCGGGACGACCTACAATGAGCAGTTCTTC
CASSYGGTTYNEQFF
>TRBJ1-5|.|.|TRBV28
TGTGCCAGCAGTTTACAACAGGGAGCCCAGCCCCAGCATTTT
CASSLQQGAQPQHF
>TRBJ1-2|.|.|TRBV28
TGTGCCAGCAGTTTACGTGGTTCTGGCTACACCTTC
CASSLRGSGYTF
>TRBJ2-3|.|TRBD2|TRBV4-1
TGCGCCAGCAGCCAAGAGGGAGTGGGCGGGGGGACAGATACGCAGTATTTT
CASSQEGVGGGTDTQYF
>TRBJ1-1|.|.|TRBV23-1
TGCGCCAGCATTGGCGAAGCTTTCTTT
CASIGEAFF
>TRBJ2-1|.|.|TRBV7-2
TGTGCCAGCAGCTTAGTTCAGGCTGAGCAGTTCTTC
CASSLVQAEQFF
>TRBJ2-7|few|TRBD2|TRBV19
TGTGCCAGTAGTACCAATTCGCTAGCGGCCGAGCAGTACTTC
CASSTNSLAAEQYF
>TRBJ2-3|.|.|TRBV7-6
TGTGCCAGCAGCGCACTAGGGAGGCCCACTACAGATACGCAGTATTTT
CASSALGRPTTDTQYF
>TRBJ1-5|.|TRBD1|TRBV2
TGTGCCAGTACAGGGGGCCTCGGCAATCAGCCCCAGCATTTT
CASTGGLGNQPQHF
>TRBJ2-6|once|.|TRBV5-4
TGTGCCAGCAGCTTGAGAACGGCGAGCTCTGGGGCCAACGTCCTGACTTTC
CASSLRTASSGANVLTF
>TRBJ2-7|.|.|TRBV4-1
TGCGCCAGCAGCGATCCGCCAGGTCTGGGGGAGCAGTACTTC
CASSDPPGLGEQYF
>TRBJ2-2|few|.|TRBV6-1
TGTGCCAGCAGTGACTATGGGGCCACCGGGGAGCTGTTTTTT
CASSDYGATGELFF
>TRBJ2-1|.|.|TRBV10-3
TGTGCCATCAGTGGTGGCCCTTCGCCTAGTTCCAATGAGCAGTTCTTC
CAISGGPSPSSNEQFF
>TRBJ2-7|many|TRBD1|TRBV11-3
TGTGCCAGCAGCTCGACAGGGGATTGGTCCGAGCAGTACTTC
CASSSTGDWSEQYF
>TRBJ1-6|.|.|TRBV6-5
TGTGCCAGCAGTTCGATTTTCGCGGGTTCACCCCTCCACTTT
CASSSIFAGSPLHF
>TRBJ1-1|.|.|TRBV4-1
TGCGCCAGCAGCCAGGGGTTATTGAACACTGAAGCTTTCTTT
CASSQGLLNTEAFF
>TRBJ2-5|.|TRBD2|TRBV27
TGTGCCAGCAGCTTAACTAGCGGGAGGGAGACCCAGTACTTC
CASSLTSGRETQYF
>TRBJ2-1|.|.|TRBV18
TGTGCCAGCTCCCCCCGCAATGAGCAGTTCTTC
CASSPRNEQFF
>TRBJ1-2|.|.|TRBV23-1
TGCGCCAGCACCCCTACCCAGGGGCGAGGGTATGGCTACACCTTC
CASTPTQGRGYGYTF